This T cell receptor beta chain was captured by sequencing in a study of blood T cell repertoires in COVID-19. Sequencing was performed with immunoSEQ multiplex PCR; in TCRdb, only in-frame clones are kept and a portion is missing. The top ten clones hold 2.8% of a sample with under 200,000 clones, roughly 73% of them seen once. This clone has only a few counts. The sequence was collected from a man between 65 and 85 years old with acute or convalescent COVID-19. The specimen sequenced was peripheral blood.

CDR3 residues: CASSLAHARVAEAFF. CDR3 DNA: TGTGCCAGCAGCTTGGCCCATGCCAGGGTTGCTGAAGCTTTCTTT. V and J are TRBV5-8 and TRBJ1-1, with D possibly matching TRBD1 (5 bases). Germline V gene data show CDR1 as SGHTS and CDR2 as YDEGEE. The CDR3 consists of 15 residues. Trimming cost V 0 bases and J 6 bases, with 15 bases left between them.